A selection of T cell receptor beta chains follows, all from one sample in a study of T cell changes during pregnancy in multiple sclerosis. This table comes from immunoSEQ multiplex PCR, and its TCRdb copy is limited to in-frame clones, with some not included. In the table there are roughly 90,000 clones, approximately 94% of which are singletons. The sequencing used peripheral blood, collected in the third trimester of pregnancy. The receptor set was obtained from a female donor with multiple sclerosis, enrolled in a pregnancy study. CDR3s include the opening cysteine and the closing phenylalanine or tryptophan. D genes are given only for firm matches. The size of a clone is reported for some rows only, either as once, few or many, or as a class for expanded clones.

TRBJ1-1 TRBV28 TRBD1 - TGTGCCAGCAGTTTATGGGGACAGGTCTCAACTGAAGCTTTCTTT CASSLWGQVSTEAFF
TRBJ1-4 TRBV7-8 - - TGTGCCAGCAGCTTTCTGGGGCTTAATGAAAAACTGTTTTTT CASSFLGLNEKLFF
TRBJ2-4 TRBV2 TRBD1 - TGTGCCAGCTCCCCGGACAGGGTTGCCAAAAACATTCAGTACTTC CASSPDRVAKNIQYF
TRBJ2-1 TRBV28 TRBD2 - TGTGCCAGCAGTTTAGCGGGAGGGGCCTACAATGAGCAGTTCTTC CASSLAGGAYNEQFF
TRBJ1-1 TRBV12-5 - once TGTGCTAGTGGTTTGGTTATACAGGGTGAAGCTTTCTTT CASGLVIQGEAFF
TRBJ2-4 TRBV9 TRBD2 - TGTGCCAGCAGCCCCACGACTAGCGGGAATCCCAAAAACATTCAGTACTTC CASSPTTSGNPKNIQYF
TRBJ1-5 TRBV27 - - TGTGCCAGCAGAACAGGCTATCAGCCCCAGCATTTT CASRTGYQPQHF
TRBJ2-1 TRBV5-1 TRBD2 - TGCGCCAGCAGCTTCGGACTAGCAGGGTCGGTTAGGAACAATGAGCAGTTCTTC CASSFGLAGSVRNNEQFF
TRBJ2-1 TRBV14 - many TGTGCCAGCAGCCAAGGAAGCAACGGCAATGAGCAGTTCTTC CASSQGSNGNEQFF
TRBJ2-5 TRBV5-4 - - TGTGCCAGCAGCTCTACAGGGCCAGAGACCCAGTACTTC CASSSTGPETQYF
TRBJ2-2 TRBV5-1 - - TGCGCCAGCAGCCCCGACAGTTACACCGGGGAGCTGTTTTTT CASSPDSYTGELFF
TRBJ2-1 TRBV7-8 TRBD2 - TGTGCCAGCAGCTTAGACGCGGGAGTAAGCAATGAGCAGTTCTTC CASSLDAGVSNEQFF
TRBJ1-5 TRBV19 TRBD1 - TGTGCCAGCCGGGACAGGTCCAATCAGCCCCAGCATTTT CASRDRSNQPQHF
TRBJ1-2 TRBV7-8 - - TGTGCCAGCAGCCGTCTTGGGGGGGACGGCTATGGCTACACCTTC CASSRLGGDGYGYTF
TRBJ2-7 TRBV9 TRBD2 once TGTGCCAGCAGCGTAGAGGGACTAGCGCCAGACGAGCAGTACTTC CASSVEGLAPDEQYF
TRBJ1-2 TRBV7-2 TRBD1 - TGTGCCAGCAGCCCTGATGACAGGGGGTGGGGTGGCTACACCTTC CASSPDDRGWGGYTF
TRBJ2-1 TRBV7-8 - - TGTGCCAGCAGCAAAACAGGAGGGGATCAGTTCTTC CASSKTGGDQFF
TRBJ2-7 TRBV4-1 - - TGCGCCAGCAGCCAGGACGGAGGCTACGAGCAGTACTTC CASSQDGGYEQYF
TRBJ2-3 TRBV5-6 TRBD2 - TGTGCCAGCAGAAAGGGACTAGCGGGAGTAGGTGATACGCAGTATTTT CASRKGLAGVGDTQYF
TRBJ1-2 TRBV30 TRBD1 - TGTGCCTGGAGCCTCGGGACAGTTAACACCTTC CAWSLGTVNTF
TRBJ2-1 TRBV11-2 - - TGTGCCAGCAGCCCGGGGTTAGCGTCTTACAATGAGCAGTTCTTC CASSPGLASYNEQFF
TRBJ1-5 TRBV27 TRBD1 once TGTGCCAGCAGTTCACAAACGACAGGGATTATTCAGCCCCAGCATTTT CASSSQTTGIIQPQHF
TRBJ1-4 TRBV6-1 TRBD1 once TGTGCCAGCAGTGACACAGGGGGACGTGAAAAACTGTTTTTT CASSDTGGREKLFF
TRBJ2-7 TRBV4-3 TRBD2 - TGCGCCAGCAGCCAATCCACTAGCGGACGCTCCTACGAGCAGTACTTC CASSQSTSGRSYEQYF
TRBJ2-5 TRBV9 TRBD2 - TGTGCCAGTTCCAGAGGACTAGCGGCAGTACAAGAGACCCAGTACTTC CASSRGLAAVQETQYF
TRBJ1-2 TRBV5-1 TRBD1 - TGCGCCAGCAGCTTGGAAGGACAGGGCTTAAGAGGCTACACCTTC CASSLEGQGLRGYTF
TRBJ2-7 TRBV6-4 - - TGTGCCAGTGTGGGCAGTAAGTCCTACGAGCAGTACTTC CASVGSKSYEQYF
TRBJ1-1 TRBV6-1 - - TGTGCCAGCAGTGGTCAGGGGTGGACTGAAGCTTTCTTT CASSGQGWTEAFF
TRBJ1-1 TRBV18 TRBD1 - TGTGCCAGCTCACCCCTGACAGGGGGGACGAACACTGAAGCTTTCTTT CASSPLTGGTNTEAFF
TRBJ2-1 TRBV2 TRBD2 - TGTGCCAGCAGTGAAAACGATAGCGGGAGATTTGGTGAGCAGTTCTTC CASSENDSGRFGEQFF
TRBJ2-7 TRBV28 TRBD1 - TGTGCCAGCAGCCTCGGGACAGGGACATACGAGCAGTACTTC CASSLGTGTYEQYF
TRBJ2-1 TRBV5-6 TRBD2 - TGTGCCAGCAGCCTTTTGACTAGCGGGACCTACAATGAGCAGTTCTTC CASSLLTSGTYNEQFF
TRBJ2-5 TRBV2 TRBD1 - TGTGCCAGCTCGGAGGACAGGGGATCGGAGACCCAGTACTTC CASSEDRGSETQYF
TRBJ2-5 TRBV7-9 TRBD2 few TGTGCCAGCAGACCGTGGGGGGGGAGCGAGACCCAGTACTTC CASRPWGGSETQYF
TRBJ1-2 TRBV9 - - TGTGCCAGCAGCCACCAACCTTCCACAGGGAACTATGGCTACACCTTC CASSHQPSTGNYGYTF
TRBJ2-7 TRBV7-8 - - TGTGCCAGCAGCCCAAGACAGGCCCCCTACGAGCAGTACTTC CASSPRQAPYEQYF
TRBJ1-5 TRBV2 - - TGTGCCAGCAGCTCTGACGGGTCTGGGCAGCCCCAGCATTTT CASSSDGSGQPQHF
TRBJ1-2 TRBV5-1 - once TGCGCCAGCAGCTTGGCCACGGAAGGCAGGGTGGCGCTTGGCTACACCTTC CASSLATEGRVALGYTF
TRBJ1-4 TRBV7-6 TRBD1 few TGTGCCAGCAGCGGCCGCGGACAGGGCTTTGAAAAACTGTTTTTT CASSGRGQGFEKLFF